What follows are 18 T cell receptor beta chains derived from one specimen sequenced in a study of CD8+CD57+ T cells in acquired aplastic anemia. TCR beta VDJ and CDR3 profiles were obtained from a genomic DNA template. MiXCR, run by TCRdb on the reads, gives a single entry per CDR3 protein. The top ten clones hold approximately 2.9% of a sample with some 180,000 distinct CDR3 sequences, approximately 49% of them seen once. The sequenced material came from sorted CD4+, CD8+, or CD8+CD57+ T cells (not recorded which) from PBMCs. These TCRs come from a human donor in good health.

This clonotype was found a few times. The chain recombines TRBV19 with TRBJ1-2, with D unresolved. The CDR3 sequence is 15 residues long. Deletions cut 5 bases from V and 4 bases from J, with 17 bases between. Germline V gene data show CDR1 as LNHDA and CDR2 as SQIVND (reference sequence). CDR3 region: CASSPRRTDRYGYTF. DNA of the CDR3: TGTGCCAGTAGTCCCCGGCGGACGGATCGCTATGGCTACACCTTC.

Written as DNA, the CDR3 is TGCGCCAGCAGCTTGGGACAGATAGTAGGATCACCCCTCCACTTT. It translates to CASSLGQIVGSPLHF. The V and J genes are TRBV5-1 and TRBJ1-6, with D possibly TRBD1 on 5 matching bases. Trimming stripped 0 bases from V and 10 bases from J, with 14 bases between. The CDR3 totals 15 residues. Germline V lookup: CDR1 SGHRS, CDR2 YFSETQ.

This clonotype was counted ten times or more. The chain employs TRBV5-1 and TRBJ2-5; D ambiguous. CDR1 and CDR2 from the germline V gene are SGHRS and YFSETQ. This CDR3 region has 14 residues. Trimming pared 4 bases from V and 2 bases from J, leaving 12 bases between. The CDR3 loop reads CASSTNGRQETQYF. In DNA, the CDR3 is TGCGCCAGCAGCACGAATGGGCGTCAAGAGACCCAGTACTTC.

The CDR3 DNA reads as TGCGCCAGCAGCTTGGACTGGGGTAACACTGAAGCTTTCTTT. It translates to CASSLDWGNTEAFF. This chain uses TRBV5-1 with TRBJ1-1; D gene unclear. The CDR3 extends over 14 amino acids. Trimming shortened V by 0 bases and J by 2 bases, and 8 bases separated the two germline ends. CDR1 is SGHRS, CDR2 YFSETQ, per germline.

V and J are TRBV2 and TRBJ1-6; D gene ambiguous. V was trimmed by 4 bases and J by 9 bases, leaving 13 bases between them. This CDR3 is 14 amino acids long. CDR1 and CDR2 (germline): SNHLY, FYNNEI. DNA for the CDR3: TGTGCCAGCAGTGTGGCCGGGGTAGGTTCACCCCTCCACTTT. Translating it yields CASSVAGVGSPLHF. The full variable domain, its missing parts supplied by reference TRBV2 and TRBJ1-6, is EPEVTQTPSHQVTQMGQEVILRCVPISNHLYFYWYRQILGQKVEFLVSFYNNEISEKSEIFDDQFSVERPDGSNFTLKIRSTKLEDSAMYFCASSVAGVGSPLHFGNGTRLTVT.

The chain has TRBV7-2 and TRBJ2-1; 7 positions agree with TRBD1. Per the germline V gene, CDR1 is SGHTA and CDR2 is FQGNSA. Unmatched junction bases numbered 2, after V lost 4 bases and J lost 5 bases. This CDR3 has 13 amino acids. CDR3 nucleotides: TGTGCCAGCAGCTGGGGACAGAACAATGAGCAGTTCTTC. It codes for CASSWGQNNEQFF.

This clonotype was detected once. At one boundary the junction diverges from the germline segment, which might be a read error. V and J are TRBV9 and TRBJ1-3; D is ambiguous. This CDR3 has 13 amino acids. Germline-derived CDR1 and CDR2 are SGDLS and YYNGEE. CDR3 amino acids: CASSPLEGDTVYF. Written as DNA, the CDR3 is TGTGCCAGCAGCCCCCTAGAAGGAGACACCGTATATTTT. Full variable domain (remainder filled in from reference TRBV9 and TRBJ1-3): DSGVTQTPKHLITATGQRVTLRCSPRSGDLSVYWYQQSLDQGLQFLIQYYNGEERAKGNILERFSAQQFPDLHSELNLSSLELGDSALYFCASSPLEGDTVYFGEGSWLTVV.

This clonotype was seen many times. The J gene is TRBJ1-4, the V gene TRBV12-3 or TRBV12-4; perhaps TRBD1 as D (6 bases). There are 16 residues in the CDR3. V was trimmed by 3 bases and J by 1 base, leaving 12 bases between them. The CDR3 DNA sequence: TGTGCCAGCAGTTTTACAGGGCGTCGAACTAATGAAAAACTGTTTTTT. Translating gives CASSFTGRRTNEKLFF.

The chain joins TRBV20-1 to TRBJ2-3, with 7 bases that match TRBD2. This CDR3 comprises 15 residues. Germline V gene data show CDR1 as DFQATT and CDR2 as SNEGSKA (reference sequence). J was trimmed by 1 base and V by 3 bases; bases with no gene match: 7. The CDR3 spells CSASLREGGTDTQYF. CDR3 nucleotide sequence: TGCAGTGCTAGTCTCAGGGAGGGTGGCACAGATACGCAGTATTTT.

The sample holds one count of this clonotype. The rearrangement uses TRBV4-2 and TRBJ2-1, with 9 bases that match TRBD2. Per germline, CDR1 LGHNA and CDR2 YNFKEQ. The junction had 9 bases not matched to a gene; V was cut back by 3 bases and J by 6 bases. The CDR3 totals 16 residues. In nucleotides, the CDR3 is TGTGCCAGCAGCCATTCGCGGGGGGGCGGGAGCAATGAGCAGTTCTTC. Amino acid sequence: CASSHSRGGGSNEQFF.

The V and J genes are TRBV9 and TRBJ1-2, with D tentatively TRBD1 (5 bases). V lost 0 bases, J lost 0 bases, and 9 bases lay in between. Germline CDR1 reads SGDLS; CDR2 reads YYNGEE. This CDR3 region has 15 residues. The CDR3 DNA reads TGTGCCAGCAGCGTAGCAGAGACAGCTAACTATGGCTACACCTTC. Translating gives CASSVAETANYGYTF. The full variable domain, completed using reference TRBV9 and TRBJ1-2, is DSGVTQTPKHLITATGQRVTLRCSPRSGDLSVYWYQQSLDQGLQFLIQYYNGEERAKGNILERFSAQQFPDLHSELNLSSLELGDSALYFCASSVAETANYGYTFGSGTRLTVV.

Here the CDR3 DNA reads TGTGCCACCAGCAGAGATCCAGCCAATGAGCAGTTCTTC. Residues: CATSRDPANEQFF. The chain uses TRBV15 and TRBJ2-1; D is undetermined. V lost 0 bases and J 6 bases, leaving 6 bases between the germline ends. CDR3 length: 13 amino acids. The germline gives CDR1 LNHNV, CDR2 YYDKDF (reference sequence).

Comments on this clonotype: This may be a read error: a much more frequent sequence differs by one nucleotide. This rearrangement joins TRBV12-3 or TRBV12-4 to TRBJ2-3; no reliable D call. The CDR3 covers 11 residues. The DNA for the CDR3 is TGTGCCAGCGGTTTCCGAGATACGCAGTATTTT. Translating gives CASGFRDTQYF.

This clonotype was detected a few times. One end of the junction does not line up with germline, which may come from a read error. This chain uses TRBV12-3 or TRBV12-4 with TRBJ1-2; D uncertain. The CDR3 has 15 amino acids. The CDR3 sequence is CASSHNVGTNYGYAF. In DNA, the CDR3 is TGTGCCAGCAGTCACAACGTGGGAACTAACTATGGCTACGCCTTC.

The chain has TRBV29-1 and TRBJ2-7; D unclear. CDR1 and CDR2 (germline): SQVTM, ANQGSEA. This CDR3 has 12 amino acids. V lost 7 bases and J lost 4, with 14 bases in between. CDR3 amino acids: CSAVFDHYEQYF. The CDR3, as DNA: TGCAGCGCCGTCTTTGATCATTACGAGCAGTACTTC.

This clonotype was picked up a small number of times. The chain carries TRBV20-1 and TRBJ2-3; D perhaps matches TRBD2 (6 bases). V was cut by 2 bases and J by 2 bases, with 17 bases left in between. The germline CDR1 and CDR2 sequences are DFQATT and SNEGSKA (reference sequence). The CDR3 contains 16 residues. CDR3 DNA: TGCAGTGCTAGAACTCCCGGGACTGCTCACACAGATACGCAGTATTTT. Protein sequence: CSARTPGTAHTDTQYF.

The chain employs TRBV19 and TRBJ2-3; D unresolved. The CDR3 spans 12 residues. The germline V gene has CDR1 LNHDA and CDR2 SQIVND (reference sequence). Between the trimmed V and J ends, which lost 3 bases and 4 bases, there was a span of 5 bases. CDR3 in amino acids: CASSMPADTQYF. The CDR3 nucleotides are TGTGCCAGTAGTATGCCCGCAGATACGCAGTATTTT.

CDR3 loop: CASSLAAGSGEKLFF. The CDR3 DNA is TGTGCCAGCAGCTTAGCAGCGGGGTCCGGTGAAAAACTGTTTTTT. The genes are TRBV7-6 and TRBJ1-4; D remains ambiguous. V was clipped by 0 bases and J by 7 bases, with 12 bases between them. The germline CDR1 and CDR2 sequences are SGHVS and FNYEAQ. The CDR3 runs to 15 residues.